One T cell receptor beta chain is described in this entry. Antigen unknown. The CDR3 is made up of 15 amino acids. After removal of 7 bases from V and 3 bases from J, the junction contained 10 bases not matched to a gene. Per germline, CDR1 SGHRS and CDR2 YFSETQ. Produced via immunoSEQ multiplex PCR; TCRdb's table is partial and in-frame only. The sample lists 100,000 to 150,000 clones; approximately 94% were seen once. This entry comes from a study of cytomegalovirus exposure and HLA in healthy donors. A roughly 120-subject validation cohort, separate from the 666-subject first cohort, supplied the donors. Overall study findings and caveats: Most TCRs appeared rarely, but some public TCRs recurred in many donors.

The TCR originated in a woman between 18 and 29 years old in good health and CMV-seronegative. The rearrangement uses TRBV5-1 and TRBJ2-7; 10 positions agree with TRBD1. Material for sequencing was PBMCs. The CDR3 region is CASRVQWTGGYEQYF. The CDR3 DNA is TGCGCCAGCCGTGTCCAATGGACAGGGGGCTACGAGCAGTACTTC.